These 14 T cell receptor beta chains originate from one sample sequenced in a study of post-analysis software for immune sequencing data. Overall study results and limits: The five TRBV segments detected at higher frequency in patients than in controls included TRBV5-6, TRBV5-1 and TRBV20-1.

TCR beta libraries were prepared from cDNA with unique molecular identifiers. One entry per CDR3 protein, called by TCRdb with MiXCR from the PCR reads. There are fewer than 850,000 distinct CDR3 sequences in the sample; under 60% occur only once, and 4.9% lies in the top ten. These receptors lack a known antigen. Sequencing input: blood. The receptor set was obtained from a girl under 18 with multiple sclerosis.

This clonotype is a singleton in its sample. The chain combines TRBV11-3 with TRBJ2-7; either TRBD1 or TRBD2 may fit D (6 bases each). Germline CDR1 reads SGHNT; CDR2 reads YENEEA. This CDR3 spans 18 amino acids. Trimming pared 6 bases from V and 0 bases from J, leaving 24 bases between. The CDR3 is CASSPSRGGSPDSYEQYF. CDR3 DNA sequence: TGTGCCAGCAGTCCCTCCCGAGGGGGGAGTCCGGACTCCTACGAGCAGTACTTC. The full variable domain, rest sourced from reference TRBV11-3 and TRBJ2-7, is EAGVVQSPRYKIIEKKQPVAFWCNPISGHNTLYWYLQNLGQGPELLIRYENEEAVDDSQLPKDRFSAERLKGVDSTLKIQPAELGDSAVYLCASSPSRGGSPDSYEQYFGPGTRLTVT.

The gene calls are TRBV7-8 and TRBJ2-3, with 12 bases matching TRBD2. Looked up from germline, CDR1 is SGHVS and CDR2 is FQNEAQ. This CDR3 spans 16 amino acids. The ends lost 3 bases at V and 11 bases at J; junction bases unmatched: 12. CDR3 nucleotide sequence: TGTGCCAGCAGCTTTGCCGCTAGCGGGGGGGCGAATATGCAGTATTTT. It encodes CASSFAASGGANMQYF.

This clonotype was recorded a few times. The rearrangement uses TRBV12-3 or TRBV12-4 and TRBJ2-3; no clear D. The V end was cut by 3 bases, the J end by 8 bases, with 9 bases between. This CDR3 region has 12 residues. The CDR3 region is CASSFFPGTQYF. CDR3 nucleotides: TGTGCCAGCAGTTTCTTCCCGGGTACGCAGTATTTT.

V and J are TRBV6-5 and TRBJ2-3; D remains ambiguous. Germline-derived CDR1 and CDR2 are MNHEY and SVGAGI. The CDR3 length is 15 residues. V was clipped by 6 bases and J by 0 bases, with 13 bases between them. This CDR3 is CASSPDPPSTDTQYF. The CDR3 nucleotides are TGTGCCAGCAGCCCTGACCCTCCTAGCACAGATACGCAGTATTTT.

The V and J genes are TRBV28 and TRBJ2-7; 7 bases match TRBD1. With 6 bases clipped from V and 3 bases from J, the junction kept 2 bases outside the gene matches. The CDR3 totals 12 residues. The germline V gene encodes CDR1 MDHEN and CDR2 SYDVKM. As DNA, the CDR3 is TGTGCCAGCAGCGACAGGGTCTACGAGCAGTACTTC. Translating gives CASSDRVYEQYF.

The J gene is TRBJ1-2, the V gene TRBV7-9; no clear D. The germline CDR1 and CDR2 sequences are SEHNR and FQNEAQ (reference sequence). With 0 bases removed from V and 4 bases from J, the gap between germline ends came to 9 bases. There are 14 residues in the CDR3. The CDR3, as DNA: TGTGCCAGCAGCTTAGCGGGCAGCCCCTATGGCTACACCTTC. It translates to CASSLAGSPYGYTF.

This chain connects TRBV29-1 to TRBJ2-1; 11 nucleotides agree with TRBD1. The CDR3 has 14 amino acids. CDR1 and CDR2 (germline): SQVTM, ANQGSEA. CDR3 in amino acids: CSARTGGFYNEQFF. Written as DNA, the CDR3 is TGCAGTGCTCGGACAGGGGGCTTCTACAATGAGCAGTTCTTC.

The chain carries TRBV29-1 and TRBJ2-3, with TRBD2 matching 7 bases. The ends lost 4 bases at V and 9 bases at J; junction bases unmatched: 13. CDR3 length: 14 amino acids. The germline CDR1 and CDR2 sequences are SQVTM and ANQGSEA. CDR3 residues: CSVGRLAARGTQYF. The CDR3, as DNA: TGCAGCGTTGGCAGGCTAGCGGCCCGGGGGACGCAGTATTTT.

This clonotype was seen a few times. The chain links TRBV27 to TRBJ2-2, with unresolved D. The CDR3 runs 13 residues. Germline V gene lookup returns CDR1 MNHEY and CDR2 SMNVEV (reference sequence). V was clipped by 3 bases and J by 5 bases, with 7 bases between them. CDR3 DNA sequence: TGTGCCAGCAGTTTGCAGGTTACCGGGGAGCTGTTTTTT. This sequence encodes CASSLQVTGELFF.

In its sample, this clonotype was seen a few times. This rearrangement joins TRBV6-1 to TRBJ1-2; 9 nucleotides line up with TRBD1. Germline CDR1 reads MNHNS; CDR2 reads SASEGT. This CDR3 is built from 14 residues. J gave up 1 base and V 7 bases, and 4 bases lay outside the gene matches. The CDR3 nucleotides read TGTGCCAGCACCCTGGACAGGGGTAACTATGGCTACACCTTC. As protein: CASTLDRGNYGYTF.

The chain joins TRBV7-9 to TRBJ1-2; a possible D gene is TRBD1 (6 bases). Trimming cost V 3 bases and J 2 bases, with 13 bases left between them. This CDR3 has 15 amino acids. Germline CDR1 and CDR2: SEHNR and FQNEAQ (reference sequence). In DNA, the CDR3 is TGTGCCAGCAGCTTGGATGGGGGCCTAAACTATGGCTACACCTTC. Translated: CASSLDGGLNYGYTF.

The rearrangement uses TRBV29-1 and TRBJ2-7, with D perhaps matching TRBD1 or TRBD2 (5 bases each). The CDR3 sequence is 14 residues long. Germline V gene sequence: CDR1 SQVTM, CDR2 ANQGSEA. V was shortened by 7 bases and J by 1 base, with 17 bases between the two germline ends. As DNA, the CDR3 is TGCAGCGGGCCCCCCCCGGGGACGTCCTACGAGCAGTACTTC. Amino acids: CSGPPPGTSYEQYF.

CDR3 DNA sequence: TGTGCCAGCAGCTTTCAGGGGGCATACAATGAGCAGTTCTTC. Protein: CASSFQGAYNEQFF. The rearrangement links TRBV7-9 to TRBJ2-1, with 8 bases fitting TRBD1. Germline V lookup: CDR1 SEHNR, CDR2 FQNEAQ (reference sequence). The CDR3 sequence is 14 residues long. The V segment lost 3 bases and the J segment 4 bases; nucleotides outside the gene matches: 2.

V gene TRBV29-1 combines with J gene TRBJ1-1; maybe TRBD1 (6 bases). The V and J ends lost 3 bases and 1 base respectively, with 21 bases between them. This CDR3 comprises 17 residues. Germline values: CDR1 SQVTM, CDR2 ANQGSEA. The CDR3 nucleotides read TGCAGCGTTGATGGGGGCTTAGAAACAGGGACGAACACTGAAGCTTTCTTT. As protein: CSVDGGLETGTNTEAFF.